Listed below are T cell receptor beta chains from one sample, sequenced in a study of Ad26.COV2.S vaccination and SARS-CoV-2 variants. Sequencing used immunoSEQ multiplex PCR; TCRdb keeps in-frame clones, though not all of them. The sample shows 300,000 to 350,000 clones, approximately 90% of them seen only once. This material consisted of peripheral blood, taken in a trial of Ad26.COV2.S vaccine versus placebo. Receptor source: a person between 18 and 60 years old who received the Ad26.COV2.S COVID-19 vaccine or a placebo. CDR3s include the opening cysteine and the closing phenylalanine or tryptophan. Each record gives: clone size, CDR3 length, V gene, J gene, D gene, CDR3 protein, CDR3 DNA. D genes are given only for firm matches. Size tells how often a clone was seen (once, few, many) or the class of an expanded clone, and some rows leave it out.

abundance: NA; len: 13; v_gene: TRBV7-2; j_gene: TRBJ1-2; d_gene: NA; CDR3aa: CASSLERQYGYTF; CDR3nt: TGTGCCAGCAGCTTAGAGCGGCAGTATGGCTACACCTTC
abundance: NA; len: 19; v_gene: TRBV7-3; j_gene: TRBJ2-2; d_gene: TRBD2; CDR3aa: CASRVGTSGRVTNTGELFF; CDR3nt: TGTGCCAGCAGGGTTGGGACTAGCGGGAGGGTTACGAACACCGGGGAGCTGTTTTTT
abundance: NA; len: 18; v_gene: TRBV21-1; j_gene: TRBJ1-3; d_gene: NA; CDR3aa: CASSKQYKQLSSGNTIYF; CDR3nt: TGTGCCAGCAGCAAACAGTACAAACAGCTTAGCTCTGGAAACACCATATATTTT
abundance: NA; len: 15; v_gene: TRBV7-9; j_gene: TRBJ1-1; d_gene: NA; CDR3aa: CASSLASDENTEAFF; CDR3nt: TGTGCCAGCAGCTTAGCGTCGGACGAGAACACTGAAGCTTTCTTT
abundance: few; len: 15; v_gene: TRBV10-3; j_gene: TRBJ1-5; d_gene: TRBD1; CDR3aa: CAISEQGLSNQPQHF; CDR3nt: TGTGCCATCAGTGAACAGGGGCTTAGCAATCAGCCCCAGCATTTT
abundance: once; len: 15; v_gene: TRBV7-2; j_gene: TRBJ1-5; d_gene: NA; CDR3aa: CASTPGRYGNQPQHF; CDR3nt: TGTGCCAGCACCCCAGGGCGATATGGCAATCAGCCCCAGCATTTT
abundance: few; len: 12; v_gene: TRBV7-9; j_gene: TRBJ2-7; d_gene: NA; CDR3aa: CASSPTHDEQYF; CDR3nt: TGTGCCAGCAGCCCCACCCACGACGAGCAGTACTTC
abundance: NA; len: 15; v_gene: TRBV7-9; j_gene: TRBJ1-2; d_gene: TRBD1; CDR3aa: CASSIGQGRNYGYTF; CDR3nt: TGTGCCAGCAGCATCGGACAGGGGAGGAACTATGGCTACACCTTC
abundance: NA; len: 15; v_gene: TRBV6-5; j_gene: TRBJ2-7; d_gene: TRBD1; CDR3aa: CASSYAPGQGYEQYF; CDR3nt: TGTGCCAGCAGCTACGCCCCGGGACAGGGTTACGAGCAGTACTTC
abundance: NA; len: 16; v_gene: TRBV4-3; j_gene: TRBJ1-6; d_gene: NA; CDR3aa: CASSQDSKGFDSPLHF; CDR3nt: TGCGCCAGCAGCCAAGATTCGAAGGGCTTCGATTCACCCCTCCACTTT
abundance: NA; len: 15; v_gene: TRBV7-9; j_gene: TRBJ2-3; d_gene: NA; CDR3aa: CASRASRVGTDTQYF; CDR3nt: TGTGCCAGCCGAGCTTCAAGGGTAGGCACAGATACGCAGTATTTT
abundance: NA; len: 13; v_gene: TRBV7-6; j_gene: TRBJ1-1; d_gene: NA; CDR3aa: CASSLKEDTEAFF; CDR3nt: TGTGCCAGCAGCCTTAAGGAAGACACTGAAGCTTTCTTT
abundance: NA; len: 12; v_gene: TRBV19; j_gene: TRBJ1-2; d_gene: TRBD1; CDR3aa: CASRRGQSGYTF; CDR3nt: TGTGCCAGCCGCAGGGGGCAAAGCGGCTACACCTTC
abundance: NA; len: 15; v_gene: TRBV6-1; j_gene: TRBJ2-3; d_gene: TRBD2; CDR3aa: CASSEASGRVGTQYF; CDR3nt: TGTGCCAGCAGTGAAGCTAGCGGGAGAGTAGGTACGCAGTATTTT
abundance: NA; len: 11; v_gene: TRBV7-3; j_gene: TRBJ2-1; d_gene: NA; CDR3aa: CASEKGNEQFF; CDR3nt: TGTGCCAGCGAAAAGGGCAATGAGCAGTTCTTC